This T cell receptor beta chain was sequenced during a study of identical twins. Findings and caveats of the study: Analyses based on zero insertions could be partly confounded by invariant MAIT and iNKT cells. Among out-of-frame alpha sequences shared by twins, low generation probability occurred in excess. The models systematically underestimated how much out-of-frame TCR alpha was shared in monozygotic twins. Clonotypes of the beta chain that were abundant in cord blood carried fewer insertions (memory repertoires showed none).

Each CDR3 protein gets one entry after TCRdb re-called the 5' RACE reads with MiXCR. The table records 300,000 to 350,000 distinct CDR3 sequences, around 12% of them present only once. This CDR3 region has 19 residues. The junction had 7 bases not matched to a gene; V was cut back by 0 bases and J by 1 base. From germline, CDR1 is ENHRY and CDR2 SYGVKD. In its sample, this clonotype was seen many times. Its antigen remains unidentified. These data were also reused for a study on yellow fever vaccine responses in identical twins.

This receptor was taken from a young woman in good health. Specimen: CD8+ T cells sorted from blood. This chain joins TRBV10-3 and TRBJ2-1; 12 bases are shared with TRBD2. The CDR3 here is CAISESPSGRVFSYNEQFF. The DNA of the CDR3 is TGTGCCATCAGTGAGTCGCCTAGCGGGAGGGTATTTTCCTACAATGAGCAGTTCTTC.